This TCR beta chain was profiled in a study of cytomegalovirus exposure and HLA in healthy donors. Study conclusions and caveats: As confirmed in vitro, three CMV-associated chains were specific for CMV antigens. Cytomegalovirus status was reportedly diagnosed by the classifier with high specificity and sensitivity.

Using immunoSEQ multiplex PCR, the repertoire was profiled, and TCRdb retains in-frame clones only, with some absent. Of 300,000 to 400,000 clones in the sample, 86% were seen once. In regard to this clone: Its antigen is currently unknown.

Specimen: PBMCs. This receptor was obtained from a young woman in good health and CMV-seronegative.

The CDR3 loop reads CAWSPGLALGEQYF. CDR3 nucleotide sequence: TGTGCCTGGAGTCCGGGACTAGCTTTAGGCGAGCAGTACTTC. The chain is built from TRBV30 and TRBJ2-7; 9 nucleotides line up with TRBD2. This CDR3 has 14 amino acids. The germline V gene has CDR1 GTSNPN and CDR2 SVGIG (reference sequence). The trim removed 2 bases at V and 6 bases at J, leaving 8 bases unmatched. Filled out from reference TRBV30 and TRBJ2-7, the complete variable domain reads SQTIHQWPATLVQPVGSPLSLECTVEGTSNPNLYWYRQAAGRGLQLLFYSVGIGQISSEVPQNLSASRPQDRQFILSSKKLLLSDSGFYLCAWSPGLALGEQYFGPGTRLTVT.